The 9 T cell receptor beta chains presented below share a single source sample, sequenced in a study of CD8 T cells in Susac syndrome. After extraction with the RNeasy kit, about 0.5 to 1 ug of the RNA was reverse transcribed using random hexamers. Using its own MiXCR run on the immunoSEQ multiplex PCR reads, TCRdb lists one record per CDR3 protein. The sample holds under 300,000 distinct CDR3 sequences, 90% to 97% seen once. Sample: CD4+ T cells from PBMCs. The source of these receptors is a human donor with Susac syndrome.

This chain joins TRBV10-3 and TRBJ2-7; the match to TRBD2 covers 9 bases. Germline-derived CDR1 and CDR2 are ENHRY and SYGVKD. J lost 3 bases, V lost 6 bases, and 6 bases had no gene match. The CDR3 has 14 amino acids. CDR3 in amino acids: CAIRASREGYEQYF. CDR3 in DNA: TGTGCCATCAGGGCTTCGCGGGAGGGCTACGAGCAGTACTTC.

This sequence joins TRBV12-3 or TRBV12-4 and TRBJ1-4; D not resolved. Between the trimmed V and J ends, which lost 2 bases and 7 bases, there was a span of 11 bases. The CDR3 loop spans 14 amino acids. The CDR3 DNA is TGTGCCAGCAGTTTAAGGACGGTGGCTGAAAAACTGTTTTTT. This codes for CASSLRTVAEKLFF.

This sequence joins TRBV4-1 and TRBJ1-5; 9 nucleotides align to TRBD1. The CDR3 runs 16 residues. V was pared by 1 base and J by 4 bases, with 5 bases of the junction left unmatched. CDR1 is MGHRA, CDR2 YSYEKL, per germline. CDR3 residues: CASSQVPGTGNQPQHF. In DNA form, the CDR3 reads TGCGCCAGCAGCCAAGTCCCCGGGACAGGGAATCAGCCCCAGCATTTT.

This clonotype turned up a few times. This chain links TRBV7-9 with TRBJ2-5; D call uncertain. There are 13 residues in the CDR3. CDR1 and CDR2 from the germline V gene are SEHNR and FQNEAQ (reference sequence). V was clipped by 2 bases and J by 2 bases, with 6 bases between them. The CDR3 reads CASSLSAQETQYF. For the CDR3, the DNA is TGTGCCAGCAGCTTAAGCGCGCAAGAGACCCAGTACTTC.

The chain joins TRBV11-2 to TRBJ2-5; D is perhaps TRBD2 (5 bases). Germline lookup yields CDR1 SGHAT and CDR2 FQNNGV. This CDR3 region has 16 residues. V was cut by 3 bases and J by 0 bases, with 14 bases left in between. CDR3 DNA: TGTGCCAGCAGCTTGGTCTCCGGGGAGTACCAAGAGACCCAGTACTTC. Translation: CASSLVSGEYQETQYF.

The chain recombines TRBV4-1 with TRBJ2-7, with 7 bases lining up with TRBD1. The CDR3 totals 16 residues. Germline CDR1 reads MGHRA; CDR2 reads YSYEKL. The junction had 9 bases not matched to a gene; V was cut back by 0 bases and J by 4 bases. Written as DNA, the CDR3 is TGCGCCAGCAGCCAAGATAACCGGGACAGAGATTACGAGCAGTACTTC. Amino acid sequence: CASSQDNRDRDYEQYF.

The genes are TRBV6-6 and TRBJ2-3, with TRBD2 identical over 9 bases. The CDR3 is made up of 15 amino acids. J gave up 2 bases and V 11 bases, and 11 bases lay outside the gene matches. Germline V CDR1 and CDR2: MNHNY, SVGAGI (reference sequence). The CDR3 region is CAVWSSGDLTDTQYF. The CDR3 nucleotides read TGTGCCGTCTGGTCTAGCGGGGACCTCACAGATACGCAGTATTTT.

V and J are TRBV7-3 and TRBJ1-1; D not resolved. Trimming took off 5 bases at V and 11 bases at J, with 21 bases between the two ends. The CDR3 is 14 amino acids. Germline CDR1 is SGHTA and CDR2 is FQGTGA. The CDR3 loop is CASSPAGPPGMAFF. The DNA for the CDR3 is TGTGCCAGCAGCCCCGCGGGCCCCCCCGGGATGGCTTTCTTT.

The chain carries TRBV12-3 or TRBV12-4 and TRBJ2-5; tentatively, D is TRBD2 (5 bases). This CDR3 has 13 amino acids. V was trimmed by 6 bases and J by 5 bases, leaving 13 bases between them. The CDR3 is CASRSTRSETQYF. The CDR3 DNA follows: TGTGCCAGCAGATCTACTAGGAGCGAGACCCAGTACTTC.